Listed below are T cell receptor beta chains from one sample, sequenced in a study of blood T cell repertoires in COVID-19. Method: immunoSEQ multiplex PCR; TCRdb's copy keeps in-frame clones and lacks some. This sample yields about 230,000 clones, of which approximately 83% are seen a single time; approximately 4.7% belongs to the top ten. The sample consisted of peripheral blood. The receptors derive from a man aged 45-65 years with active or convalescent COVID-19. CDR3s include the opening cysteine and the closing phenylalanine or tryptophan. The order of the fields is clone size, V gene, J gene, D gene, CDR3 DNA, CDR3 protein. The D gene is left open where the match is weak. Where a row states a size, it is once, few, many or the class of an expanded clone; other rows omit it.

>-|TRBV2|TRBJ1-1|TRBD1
TGTGCCAGCAGTGAGCTCTCCGGGACAGGGTCGAACACTGAAGCTTTCTTT
CASSELSGTGSNTEAFF
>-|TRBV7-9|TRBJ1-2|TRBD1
TGTGCCAGCAGCCCCGAGCTAGGGGGCTGGGGCTACACCTTC
CASSPELGGWGYTF
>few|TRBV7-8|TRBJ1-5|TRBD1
TGTGCCAGCAGCCAGGAGGGACAGATATTTAGCAATCAGCCCCAGCATTTT
CASSQEGQIFSNQPQHF
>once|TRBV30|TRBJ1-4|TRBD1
TGTGCCTGGAGTCCGTGGGGGACAGGGGAAAAACTGTTTTTT
CAWSPWGTGEKLFF
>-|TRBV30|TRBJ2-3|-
TGTGCCTGGACCTTCACAGATACGCAGTATTTT
CAWTFTDTQYF
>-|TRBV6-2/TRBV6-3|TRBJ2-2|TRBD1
TGTGCCAGCAGTTCGTTCCGACAGGGAGCCGGGGAGCTGTTTTTT
CASSSFRQGAGELFF
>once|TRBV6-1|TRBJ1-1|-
TGTGCCAGCAGTGAGAGACACCGAGACACTGAAGCTTTCTTT
CASSERHRDTEAFF
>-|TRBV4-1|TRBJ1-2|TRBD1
TGCGCCAGTTTGGCTAGTACAGGGGCTCTCTACACCTTC
CASLASTGALYTF
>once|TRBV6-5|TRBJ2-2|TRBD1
TGTGCCAGCAGCGTGGACAGGGGGCGGTACGGGGAGCTGTTTTTT
CASSVDRGRYGELFF
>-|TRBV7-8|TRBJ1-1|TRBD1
TGTGCCAGCAGCTTAGACAGGGGGCTCTCTGAAGCTTTCTTT
CASSLDRGLSEAFF
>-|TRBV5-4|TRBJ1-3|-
TGTGCCAGCAGCTTGGATTATTCTGGAAACACCATATATTTT
CASSLDYSGNTIYF
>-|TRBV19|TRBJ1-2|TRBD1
TGTGCCAGCCATACGGGACAGAATAACTATGGCTACACCTTC
CASHTGQNNYGYTF
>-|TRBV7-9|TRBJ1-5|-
TGTGCCAGCAGCTTAGCCTCAGGGATAGCAAATCAGCCCCAGCATTTT
CASSLASGIANQPQHF
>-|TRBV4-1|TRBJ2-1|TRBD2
TGCGCCAGCAGCCTCCGACTAGCGGGGACGAACTACAATGAGCAGTTCTTC
CASSLRLAGTNYNEQFF
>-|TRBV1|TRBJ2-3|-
TGCACCAGCAGCCGGCACCTGAGCACAGATACGCAGTATTTT
CTSSRHLSTDTQYF
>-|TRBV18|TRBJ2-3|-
TGTGCCAGCTCACCACTTCCCGGCACAGATACGCAGTATTTT
CASSPLPGTDTQYF
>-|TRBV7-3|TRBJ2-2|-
TGTGCCAGCAGCTTAAACGGGGTGAACACCGGGGAGCTGTTTTTT
CASSLNGVNTGELFF
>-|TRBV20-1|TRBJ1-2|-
TGCAGTGCTAGTTACCCCAGGGACTATGGCTACACCTTC
CSASYPRDYGYTF
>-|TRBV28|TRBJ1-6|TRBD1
TGTGCCAGCAGTACCCGGGACAGGGTGAATTCACCCCTCCACTTT
CASSTRDRVNSPLHF
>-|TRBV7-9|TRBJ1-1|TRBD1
TGTGCCAGCAGCACACGGACAGGGGGCAACACTGAAGCTTTCTTT
CASSTRTGGNTEAFF
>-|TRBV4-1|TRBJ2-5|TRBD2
TGCGCCAGCAGCATTTCTAGCGGCCAAGAGACCCAGTACTTC
CASSISSGQETQYF
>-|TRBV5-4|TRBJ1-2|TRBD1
TGTGCCAGCAGCTTTGGGGGACAGGGCACGTCGGGCTACACCTTC
CASSFGGQGTSGYTF
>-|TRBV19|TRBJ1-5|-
TGTGCCAGTACCCCCCCCGGCGGGGACAATCAGCCCCAGCATTTT
CASTPPGGDNQPQHF
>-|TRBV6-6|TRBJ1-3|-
TGTGCCAGCAGTACGACCGGGACAATCTTAGGAAACACCATATATTTT
CASSTTGTILGNTIYF
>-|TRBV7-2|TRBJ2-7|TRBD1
TGTGCCAGCAGGTCAACCGGGACAGGGCCTTTCTACGAGCAGTACTTC
CASRSTGTGPFYEQYF
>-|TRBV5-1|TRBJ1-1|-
TGCGCCAGCAGCTCTCGACCGGTAGGGGGGAACACTGAAGCTTTCTTT
CASSSRPVGGNTEAFF
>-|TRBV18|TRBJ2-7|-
TGTGCCAGCTCACCATACGCAGGGGCCCCCTACGAGCAGTACTTC
CASSPYAGAPYEQYF
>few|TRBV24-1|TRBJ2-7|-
TGTGCCACCAGTTCCGGAGCGGGTACGTCGCAGTACTTC
CATSSGAGTSQYF
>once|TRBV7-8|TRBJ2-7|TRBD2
TGTGCCAGCAGGGGTACTAGCGGGGCGGGCGAGCAGTACTTC
CASRGTSGAGEQYF